The T cell receptor (beta chain) described here comes from a study of human T cells and chemical hapten exposure. Time point here: pre-sensitization, week 0. Treatment given: therapeutic diphenylcyclopropenone sensitization with weekly scalp DPC. Remarks on this clonotype: Its specificity is unknown.

The CDR3 is 18 residues long. Germline V CDR1 and CDR2: MGHRA, YSYEKL. V lost 1 base and J 9 bases, leaving 25 bases between the germline ends. TCRdb re-analysed the RACE reads in MiXCR, keeping a single row per CDR3 protein. The sample lists around 250,000 distinct CDR3 sequences; about 9.4% were seen once. Study-level results: Expanded TCRs grouped into significantly more large CDR3 similarity clusters than controls produced.

The input for sequencing was whole blood, taken in connection with sensitization to the hapten diphenylcyclopropenone (DPC). The chain couples TRBV4-1 to TRBJ2-1; no firm D call. This sequence originates from a woman aged 35 to 49 with alopecia areata. Some clones in this sample may be carry-over from other donors' samples. The CDR3 spells CASSQGVFSLNRAGEQFF. DNA of the CDR3: TGCGCCAGCAGCCAAGGGGTTTTTTCACTAAACCGGGCTGGTGAGCAGTTCTTC.